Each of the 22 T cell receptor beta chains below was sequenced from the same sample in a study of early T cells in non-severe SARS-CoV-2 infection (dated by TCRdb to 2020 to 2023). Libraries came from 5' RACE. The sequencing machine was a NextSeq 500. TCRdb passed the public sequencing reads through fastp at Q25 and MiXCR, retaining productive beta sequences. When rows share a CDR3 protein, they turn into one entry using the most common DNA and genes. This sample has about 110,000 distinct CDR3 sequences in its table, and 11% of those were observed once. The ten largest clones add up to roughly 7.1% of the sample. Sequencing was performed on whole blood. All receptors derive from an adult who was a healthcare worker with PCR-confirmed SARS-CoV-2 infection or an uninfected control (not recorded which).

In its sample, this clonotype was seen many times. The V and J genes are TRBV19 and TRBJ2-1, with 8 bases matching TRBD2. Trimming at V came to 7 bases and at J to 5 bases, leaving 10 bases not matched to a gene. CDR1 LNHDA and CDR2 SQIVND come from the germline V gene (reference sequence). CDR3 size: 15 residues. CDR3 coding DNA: TGTGCCAGTACCCCCCGAGCGGGAGACAACAATGAGCAGTTCTTC. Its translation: CASTPRAGDNNEQFF.

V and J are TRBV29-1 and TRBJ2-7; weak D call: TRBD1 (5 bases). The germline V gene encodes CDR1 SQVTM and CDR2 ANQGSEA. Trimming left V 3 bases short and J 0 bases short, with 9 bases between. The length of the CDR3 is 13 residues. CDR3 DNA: TGCAGCGTTGAGGGGCCCAGCTCCTACGAGCAGTACTTC. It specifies CSVEGPSSYEQYF.

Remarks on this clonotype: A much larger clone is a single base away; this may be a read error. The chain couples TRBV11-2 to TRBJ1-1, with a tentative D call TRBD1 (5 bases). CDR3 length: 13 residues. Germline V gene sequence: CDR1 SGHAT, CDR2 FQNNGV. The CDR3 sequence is CASSLVRGTEALF. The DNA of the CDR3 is TGTGCCAGCAGCTTAGTGCGGGGGACTGAAGCTCTCTTT. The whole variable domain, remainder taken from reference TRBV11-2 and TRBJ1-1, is EAGVAQSPRYKIIEKRQSVAFWCNPISGHATLYWYQQILGQGPKLLIQFQNNGVVDDSQLPKDRFSAERLKGVDSTLKIQPAKLEDSAVYLCASSLVRGTEALFGQGTRLTVV.

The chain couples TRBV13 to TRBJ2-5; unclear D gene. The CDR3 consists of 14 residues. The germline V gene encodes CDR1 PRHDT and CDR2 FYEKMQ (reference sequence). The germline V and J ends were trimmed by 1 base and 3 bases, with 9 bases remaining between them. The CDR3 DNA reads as TGTGCCAGCAGCTTAGATGGTCAAAAAGAGACCCAGTACTTC. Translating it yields CASSLDGQKETQYF.

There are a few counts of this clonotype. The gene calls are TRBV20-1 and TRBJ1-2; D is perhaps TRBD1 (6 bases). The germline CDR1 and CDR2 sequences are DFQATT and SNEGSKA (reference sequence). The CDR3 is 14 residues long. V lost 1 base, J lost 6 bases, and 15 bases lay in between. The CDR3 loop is CSARAGAGTNGYTF. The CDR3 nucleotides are TGCAGTGCTAGAGCGGGGGCAGGGACTAATGGCTACACCTTC.

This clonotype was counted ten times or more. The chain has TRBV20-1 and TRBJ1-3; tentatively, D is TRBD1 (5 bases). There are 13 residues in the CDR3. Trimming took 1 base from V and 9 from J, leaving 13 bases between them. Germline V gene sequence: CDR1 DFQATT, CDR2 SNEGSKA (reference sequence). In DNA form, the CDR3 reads TGCAGTGCTAGAGTTTCCCTCGGGGGCACCATATATTTT. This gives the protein CSARVSLGGTIYF.

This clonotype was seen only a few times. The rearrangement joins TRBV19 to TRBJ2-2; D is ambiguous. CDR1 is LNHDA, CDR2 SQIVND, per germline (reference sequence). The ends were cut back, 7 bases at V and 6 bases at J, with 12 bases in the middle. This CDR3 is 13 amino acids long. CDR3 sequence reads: CASTGLKAGELFF. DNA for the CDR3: TGTGCCAGTACCGGGCTAAAGGCCGGGGAGCTGTTTTTT. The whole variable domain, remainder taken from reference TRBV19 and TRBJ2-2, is DGGITQSPKYLFRKEGQNVTLSCEQNLNHDAMYWYRQDPGQGLRLIYYSQIVNDFQKGDIAEGYSVSREKKESFPLTVTSAQKNPTAFYLCASTGLKAGELFFGEGSRLTVL.

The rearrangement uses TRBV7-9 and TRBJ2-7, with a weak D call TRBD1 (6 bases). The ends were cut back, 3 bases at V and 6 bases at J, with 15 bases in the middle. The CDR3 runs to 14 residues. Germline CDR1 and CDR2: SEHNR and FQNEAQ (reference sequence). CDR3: CASSLDSKGVEQYF. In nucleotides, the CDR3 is TGTGCCAGCAGCTTGGACTCTAAGGGGGTCGAGCAGTACTTC.

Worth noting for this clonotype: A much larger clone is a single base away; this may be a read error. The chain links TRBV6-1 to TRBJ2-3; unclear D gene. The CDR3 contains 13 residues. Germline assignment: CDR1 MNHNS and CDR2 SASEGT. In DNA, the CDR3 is TGTGCCGGCAGTGAGTCTCAATCCAATACGCAGTATTTT. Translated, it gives CAGSESQSNTQYF.

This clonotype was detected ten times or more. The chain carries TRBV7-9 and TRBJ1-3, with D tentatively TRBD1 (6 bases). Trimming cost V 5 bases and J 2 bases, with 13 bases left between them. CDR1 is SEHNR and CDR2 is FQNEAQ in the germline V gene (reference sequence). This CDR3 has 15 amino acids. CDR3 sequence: CASSLLRGPGNTIYF. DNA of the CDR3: TGTGCCAGCAGCCTACTCAGGGGACCTGGAAACACCATATATTTT.

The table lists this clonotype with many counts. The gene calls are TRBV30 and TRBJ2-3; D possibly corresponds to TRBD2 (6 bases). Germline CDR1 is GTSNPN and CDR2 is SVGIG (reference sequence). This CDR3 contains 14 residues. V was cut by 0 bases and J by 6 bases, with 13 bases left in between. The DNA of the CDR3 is TGTGCCTGGAGTGTGTGGCGGGGTGTGGATACGCAGTATTTT. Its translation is CAWSVWRGVDTQYF.

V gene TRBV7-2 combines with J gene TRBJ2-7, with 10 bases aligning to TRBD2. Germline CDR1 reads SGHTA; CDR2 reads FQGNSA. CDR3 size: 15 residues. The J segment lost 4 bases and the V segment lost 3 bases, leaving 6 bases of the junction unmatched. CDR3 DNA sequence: TGTGCCAGCAGCTTGTATTCTAGCGGGAGATACGAGCAGTACTTC. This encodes CASSLYSSGRYEQYF.

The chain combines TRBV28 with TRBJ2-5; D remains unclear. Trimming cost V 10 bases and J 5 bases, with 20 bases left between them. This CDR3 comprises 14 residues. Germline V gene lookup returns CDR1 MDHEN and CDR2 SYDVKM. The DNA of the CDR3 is TGTGCCAACCGGAAGGGCCAGAGAGGTGAGACCCAGTACTTC. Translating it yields CANRKGQRGETQYF.

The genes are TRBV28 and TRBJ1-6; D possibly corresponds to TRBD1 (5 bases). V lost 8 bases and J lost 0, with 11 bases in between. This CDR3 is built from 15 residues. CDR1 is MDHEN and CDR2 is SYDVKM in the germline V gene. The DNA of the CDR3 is TGTGCCAGCCAGGGACCTGGCTCCTATAATTCACCCCTCCACTTT. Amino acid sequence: CASQGPGSYNSPLHF.

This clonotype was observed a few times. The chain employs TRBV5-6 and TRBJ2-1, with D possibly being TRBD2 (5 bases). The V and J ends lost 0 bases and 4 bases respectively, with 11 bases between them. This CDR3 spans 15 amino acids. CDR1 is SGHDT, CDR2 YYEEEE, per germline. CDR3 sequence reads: CASSLELERYNEQFF. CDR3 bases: TGTGCCAGCAGCTTGGAACTAGAGAGGTACAATGAGCAGTTCTTC.

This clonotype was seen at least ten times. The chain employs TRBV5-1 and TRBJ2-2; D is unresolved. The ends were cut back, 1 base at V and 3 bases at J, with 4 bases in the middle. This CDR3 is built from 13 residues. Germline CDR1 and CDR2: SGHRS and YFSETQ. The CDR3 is CASSLWDTGELFF. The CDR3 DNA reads TGCGCCAGCAGCTTGTGGGACACCGGGGAGCTGTTTTTT.

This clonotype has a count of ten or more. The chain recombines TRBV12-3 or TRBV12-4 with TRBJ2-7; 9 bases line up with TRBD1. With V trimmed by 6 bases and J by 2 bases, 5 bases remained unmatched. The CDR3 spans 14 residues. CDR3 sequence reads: CASRSQGAPYEQYF. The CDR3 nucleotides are TGTGCCAGCAGATCACAGGGGGCCCCCTACGAGCAGTACTTC.

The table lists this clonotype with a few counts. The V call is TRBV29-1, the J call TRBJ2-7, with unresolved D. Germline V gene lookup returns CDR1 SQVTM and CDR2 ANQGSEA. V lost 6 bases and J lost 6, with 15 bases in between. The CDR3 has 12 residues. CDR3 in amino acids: CSVLTGRSEQYF. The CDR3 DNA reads TGCAGCGTCCTAACGGGCCGGAGCGAGCAGTACTTC.

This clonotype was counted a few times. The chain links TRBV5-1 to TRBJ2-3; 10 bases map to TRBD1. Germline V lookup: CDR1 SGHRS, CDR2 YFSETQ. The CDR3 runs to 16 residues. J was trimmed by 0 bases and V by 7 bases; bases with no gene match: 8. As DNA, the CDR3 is TGCGCCAGCCGGGACAGGGGACCGCTTAGCACAGATACGCAGTATTTT. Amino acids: CASRDRGPLSTDTQYF.

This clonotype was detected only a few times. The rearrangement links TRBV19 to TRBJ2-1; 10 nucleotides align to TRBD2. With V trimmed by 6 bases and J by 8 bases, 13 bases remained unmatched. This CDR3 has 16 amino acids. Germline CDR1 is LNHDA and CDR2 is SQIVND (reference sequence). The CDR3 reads CASSPWTSGPLYEQFF. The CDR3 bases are TGTGCCAGTAGCCCATGGACTAGCGGCCCCCTCTATGAGCAGTTCTTC.

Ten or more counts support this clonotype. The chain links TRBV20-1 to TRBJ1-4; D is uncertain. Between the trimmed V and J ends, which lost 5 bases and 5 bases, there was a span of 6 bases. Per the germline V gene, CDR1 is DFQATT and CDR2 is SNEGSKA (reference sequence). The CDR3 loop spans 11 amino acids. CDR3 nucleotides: TGCAGTGCTTGGTTGAATGAAAAACTGTTTTTT. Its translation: CSAWLNEKLFF.

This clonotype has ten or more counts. Written as DNA, the CDR3 is TGTGCCAGCAGCTTAGTAGGACAGGGTGGCACTGAAGCTTTCTTT. Its translation: CASSLVGQGGTEAFF. The chain carries TRBV7-2 and TRBJ1-1; the match to TRBD1 covers 8 bases. In germline, CDR1 is SGHTA, CDR2 FQGNSA. V lost 1 base and J lost 4; bases outside the gene matches: 5. The CDR3 extends over 15 amino acids.